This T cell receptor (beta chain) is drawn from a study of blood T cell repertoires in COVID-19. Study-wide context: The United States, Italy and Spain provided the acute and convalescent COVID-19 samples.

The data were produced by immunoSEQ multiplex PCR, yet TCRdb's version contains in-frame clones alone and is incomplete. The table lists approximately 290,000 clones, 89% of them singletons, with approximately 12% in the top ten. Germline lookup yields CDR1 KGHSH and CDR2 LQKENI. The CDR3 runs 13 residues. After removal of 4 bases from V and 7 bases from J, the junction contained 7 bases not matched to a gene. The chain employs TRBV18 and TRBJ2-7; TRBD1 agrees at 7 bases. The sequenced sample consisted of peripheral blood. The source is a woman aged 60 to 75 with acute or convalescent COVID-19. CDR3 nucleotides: TGTGCCAGCTCACTGGACAGGATGGGGGAGCAGTACTTC. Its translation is CASSLDRMGEQYF. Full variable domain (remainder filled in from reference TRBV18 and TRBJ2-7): NAGVMQNPRHLVRRRGQEARLRCSPMKGHSHVYWYRQLPEEGLKFMVYLQKENIIDESGMPKERFSAEFPKEGPSILRIQQVVRGDSAAYFCASSLDRMGEQYFGPGTRLTVT.